This T cell receptor beta chain was observed in a study of shared clonotypes between healthy human individuals (dated by TCRdb to 2020 to 2021). Broadly, across the study: The cohort comprised a couple of women and a few men aged 18 to 49 years. Each donor's leukapheresis produced roughly between roughly 0.85 and 10 billion PBMCs. Libraries were prepared and TCR repertoires were sequenced by different laboratories using diverse techniques, in order to increase sequencing depth and limit assay-specific biases. To estimate repertoire size and how much clonotype sharing occurs between individuals, the study deeply sequenced the blood TCR repertoires of 5 or 6 healthy adults. General findings and caveats noted by the study authors: Because the study included only a small number of donors, the genetic and exposure-history diversity represented was limited. Pairwise subsampling indicated that sequencing depth was expected to affect the degree of clonotype sharing among donors. Sampling was restricted to blood, and TCR repertoires in tissues likely differ from the TCR repertoires found in blood.

Healthy HIV-negative adults with no recently reported acute infections or vaccinations were included as donors. Only Caucasian adults living in Nashville, Tennessee, USA were represented among the donors. For unsorted samples, 100 million or so PBMCs were counted, and genomic DNA was extracted using the QIAamp DNA Blood Mini kit. Blood was obtained by leukapheresis, after which PBMCs were separated by Ficoll-Histopaque density gradient centrifugation and cryopreserved in liquid nitrogen vapor phase. Using the deep immunoSEQ assay, TCR CDR3 regions were amplified from genomic DNA by multiplex PCR. Genomic DNA extracted from each cell subset was distributed evenly over all wells of several immunoSEQ 96-well plates, and each plate served as one replicate. Each replicate PCR for unsorted PBMC received roughly 0.3 ug genomic DNA, equal to about 30,000 T cell genomes. Genomic DNA from unsorted PBMC was sequenced over ten immunoSEQ deep assay plates. The purified libraries were quantified using a Qubit 3.0 fluorometer, sized with a Bioanalyzer 2100, and then quantified again using the KAPA Library Quantification kit. Every immunoSEQ 96-well plate was sequenced on a separate single-read 150-cycle Illumina NextSeq 550 flow cell. The original methods were these. Because the immunoSEQ output included only junctional sequences and no quality scores, the filtering could not be the same as the filtering used for full-length reads. To assign V/J genes and CDR3, sequences were annotated against IMGT germline references using PyIR, a Python wrapper for IgBLAST v1.9. Reads were removed for weak V/J assignments (E-value above 1e-6), missing CDR3, stop codons, out-of-frame junctions, or ambiguous translated residues. V3J clonotypes were defined by identical inferred V gene, J gene, and CDR3 amino acid sequence. Percentage overlap between repertoires was calculated by dividing the number of shared unique clonotypes by the size of the smaller repertoire. Richness of each repertoire was evaluated using RTK rarefaction, the Chao1 estimator, and Recon v2.1 estimates of unobserved clonotypes. Here the immuneACCESS table is served through TCRdb, limited to in-frame sequences with V and J called. Missing clones are a known gap in these copies; in checked studies unresolved V genes cover under half, and the rest lacks a known reason. That table is the source of V, J and clone size, and D and trimming were worked out from the DNA. The sample table records over 400,000 clones; about 72% of these occur just once. Approximately 12% of the sample lies in the top ten.

As concerns this clone: The specificity of this receptor is unknown. No qualities accompany the bases; no much larger clone lies one base away.

The CDR3 holds 16 amino acids from the cysteine to the phenylalanine. Left in the record is the CDR3 DNA by itself, 48 bases read in frame from the first base. Germline trimming: 5 bases from V, 7 bases from J; junction bases outside gene matches: 9. The germline V gene (reference sequence) provides CDR1 SEHNR and CDR2 FQNEAQ. Sequencing was carried out using PBMCs. The V gene is TRBV7-9 and the J gene is TRBJ2-1; 12 central bases correspond to TRBD2. The TCR comes from a woman between 40 and 55 years old in good health. Some clones in this sample may be carry-over from other donors' samples. The base sequence is TGTGCCAGCAGCCAAGTGACTAGCGGGAGAGTTAATGAGCAGTTCTTC. Translated, it gives CASSQVTSGRVNEQFF. With the portions outside the CDR3 filled from the reference TRBV7-9 and TRBJ2-1 genes, the complete variable region becomes DTGVSQNPRHKITKRGQNVTFRCDPISEHNRLYWYRQTLGQGPEFLTYFQNEAQLEKSRLLSDRFSAERPKGSFSTLEIQRTEQGDSAMYLCASSQVTSGRVNEQFFGPGTRLTVL.